Sequencing of this TCR beta chain was carried out in a study of blood T cell repertoires in COVID-19. The wider study: COVID-19 samples, acute and convalescent, were from the United States, Italy and Spain. Nucleic acid was either cDNA or gDNA, and it came from T cells, B-cell-depleted T cells, or PBMCs.

Profiled with immunoSEQ multiplex PCR; TCRdb holds only in-frame clones, not every one. The repertoire holds more than 350,000 clones, approximately 87% seen once, with around 10% in the top ten. The CDR3 length is 15 residues. V was clipped by 4 bases and J by 0 bases; unmatched bases: 4. Germline-derived CDR1 and CDR2 are SGHRS and YFSETQ. The material sequenced was PBMCs or T cells enriched from blood (not recorded which). The clonotype was recovered from a woman aged 50 to 60 who had recovered from COVID-19. The chain carries TRBV5-1 and TRBJ2-5, with 9 bases that match TRBD2. CDR3 region: CASSPAGGYQETQYF. The CDR3 nucleotides read TGCGCCAGCAGCCCGGCGGGGGGGTACCAAGAGACCCAGTACTTC. Variable domain in full (rest from reference TRBV5-1 and TRBJ2-5): KAGVTQTPRYLIKTRGQQVTLSCSPISGHRSVSWYQQTPGQGLQFLFEYFSETQRNKGNFPGRFSGRQFSNSRSEMNVSTLELGDSALYLCASSPAGGYQETQYFGPGTRLLVL.